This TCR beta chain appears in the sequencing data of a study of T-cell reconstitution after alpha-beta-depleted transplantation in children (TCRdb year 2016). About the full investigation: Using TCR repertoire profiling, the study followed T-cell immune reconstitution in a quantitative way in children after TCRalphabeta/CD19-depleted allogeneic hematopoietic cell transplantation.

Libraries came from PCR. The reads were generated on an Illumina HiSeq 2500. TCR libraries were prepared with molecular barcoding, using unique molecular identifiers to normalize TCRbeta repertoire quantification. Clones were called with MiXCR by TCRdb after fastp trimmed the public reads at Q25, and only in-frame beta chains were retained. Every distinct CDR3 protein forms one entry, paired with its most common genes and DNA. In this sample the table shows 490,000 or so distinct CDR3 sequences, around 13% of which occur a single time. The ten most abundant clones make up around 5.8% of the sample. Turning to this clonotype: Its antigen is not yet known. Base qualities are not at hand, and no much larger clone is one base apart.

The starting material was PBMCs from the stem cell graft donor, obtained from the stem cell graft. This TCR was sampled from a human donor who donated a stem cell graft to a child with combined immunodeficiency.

The sequenced DNA is TGTGCCAGCAGTCCTAGCGGAAGGTACCAAGAGACCCAGTACTTC. It translates as CASSPSGRYQETQYF. The chain is made from TRBV6-2 or TRBV6-3 and TRBJ2-5; TRBD2 agrees with 7 junctional bases. Its CDR3 holds 15 amino acids, cysteine through phenylalanine. Only the CDR3 portion is preserved as DNA: 45 bases, with reading frame beginning at the first base. The germline V gene sets CDR1 to MNHEY and CDR2 to SVGEGT. V is trimmed back by 5 bases and J by 0 bases, and the junction contains 6 bases that no gene match accounts for.